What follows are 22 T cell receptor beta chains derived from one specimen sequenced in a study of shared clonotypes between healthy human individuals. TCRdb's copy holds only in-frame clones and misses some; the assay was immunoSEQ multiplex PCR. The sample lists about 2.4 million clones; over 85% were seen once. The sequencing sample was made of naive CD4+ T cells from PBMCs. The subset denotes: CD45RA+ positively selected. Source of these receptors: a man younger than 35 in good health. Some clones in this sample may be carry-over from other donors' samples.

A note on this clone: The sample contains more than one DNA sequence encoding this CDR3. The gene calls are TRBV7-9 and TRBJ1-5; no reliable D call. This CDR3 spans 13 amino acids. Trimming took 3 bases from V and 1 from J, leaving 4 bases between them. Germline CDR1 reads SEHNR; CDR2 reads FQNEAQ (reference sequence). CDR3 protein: CASSLDSNQPQHF. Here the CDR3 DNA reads TGTGCCAGCAGCTTGGACAGCAATCAGCCCCAGCATTTT.

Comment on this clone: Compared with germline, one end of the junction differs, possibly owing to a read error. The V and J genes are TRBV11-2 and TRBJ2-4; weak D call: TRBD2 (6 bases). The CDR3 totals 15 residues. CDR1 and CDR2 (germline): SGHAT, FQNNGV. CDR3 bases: TGTGCCAGCAGCTTAGTCGTTTCCGGTTCGGGACTGGACGTCTTC. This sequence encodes CASSLVVSGSGLDVF.

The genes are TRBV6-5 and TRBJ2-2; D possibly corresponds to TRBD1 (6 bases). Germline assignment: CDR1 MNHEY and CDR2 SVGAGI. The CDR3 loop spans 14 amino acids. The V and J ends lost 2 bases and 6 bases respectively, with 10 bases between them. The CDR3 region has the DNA TGTGCCAGCAGTTACCCAGGGGCGGCCGGGGAGCTGTTTTTT. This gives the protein CASSYPGAAGELFF.

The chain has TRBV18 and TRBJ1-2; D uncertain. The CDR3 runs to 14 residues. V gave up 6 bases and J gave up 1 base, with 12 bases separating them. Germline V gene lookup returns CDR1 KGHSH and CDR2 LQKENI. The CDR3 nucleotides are TGTGCCAGCTCCCGGACGCCCGATAACTATGGCTACACCTTC. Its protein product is CASSRTPDNYGYTF. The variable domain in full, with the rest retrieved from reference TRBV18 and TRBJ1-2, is NAGVMQNPRHLVRRRGQEARLRCSPMKGHSHVYWYRQLPEEGLKFMVYLQKENIIDESGMPKERFSAEFPKEGPSILRIQQVVRGDSAAYFCASSRTPDNYGYTFGSGTRLTVV.

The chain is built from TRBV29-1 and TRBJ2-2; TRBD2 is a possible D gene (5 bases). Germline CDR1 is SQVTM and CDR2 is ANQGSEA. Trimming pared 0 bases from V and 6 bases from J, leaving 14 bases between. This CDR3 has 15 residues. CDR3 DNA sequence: TGCAGCGTTGAAGATCTCGGGGTTACGGCCGGGGAGCTGTTTTTT. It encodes CSVEDLGVTAGELFF.

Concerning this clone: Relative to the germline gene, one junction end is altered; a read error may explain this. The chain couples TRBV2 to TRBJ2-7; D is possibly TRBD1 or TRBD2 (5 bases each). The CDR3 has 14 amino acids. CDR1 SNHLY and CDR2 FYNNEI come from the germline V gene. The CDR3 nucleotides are TGTGCCAGCAGTTCCGGGACGGAGTCCTCCGAGCAGTACTTC. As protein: CASSSGTESSEQYF.

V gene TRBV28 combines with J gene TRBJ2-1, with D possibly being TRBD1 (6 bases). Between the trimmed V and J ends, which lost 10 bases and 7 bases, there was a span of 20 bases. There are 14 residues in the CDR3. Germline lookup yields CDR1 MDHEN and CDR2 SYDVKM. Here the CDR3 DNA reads TGTGCCACCTCCAAGGGGGATAGTCTGAATGAGCAGTTCTTC. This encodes CATSKGDSLNEQFF. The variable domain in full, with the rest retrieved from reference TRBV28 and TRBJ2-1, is DVKVTQSSRYLVKRTGEKVFLECVQDMDHENMFWYRQDPGLGLRLIYFSYDVKMKEKGDIPEGYSVSREKKERFSLILESASTNQTSMYLCATSKGDSLNEQFFGPGTRLTVL.

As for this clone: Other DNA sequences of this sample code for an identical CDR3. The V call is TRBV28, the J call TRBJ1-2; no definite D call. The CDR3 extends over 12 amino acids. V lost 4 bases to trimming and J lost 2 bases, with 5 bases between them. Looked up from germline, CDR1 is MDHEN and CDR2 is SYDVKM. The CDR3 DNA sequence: TGTGCCAGCAGTTCCAGGAACTATGGCTACACCTTC. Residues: CASSSRNYGYTF.

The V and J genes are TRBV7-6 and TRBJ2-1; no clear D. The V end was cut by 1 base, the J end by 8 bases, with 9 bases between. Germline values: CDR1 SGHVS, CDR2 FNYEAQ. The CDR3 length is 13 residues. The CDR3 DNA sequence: TGTGCCAGCAGCTTAGTTCCTGGGGATGAGCAGTTCTTC. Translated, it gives CASSLVPGDEQFF.

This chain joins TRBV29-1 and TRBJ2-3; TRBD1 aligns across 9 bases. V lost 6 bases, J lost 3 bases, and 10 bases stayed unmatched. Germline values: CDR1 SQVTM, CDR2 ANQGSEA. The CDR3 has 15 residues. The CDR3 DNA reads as TGCAGCGTCGTATGGACAGGGGAGAGTACAGATACGCAGTATTTT. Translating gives CSVVWTGESTDTQYF.

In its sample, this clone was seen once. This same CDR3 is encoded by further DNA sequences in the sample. In DNA, the CDR3 is TGTGCCAGCAGTTTACTGGGACAGGGGGACAATCAGCCCCAGCATTTT. It codes for CASSLLGQGDNQPQHF. This chain links TRBV28 with TRBJ1-5; 11 positions agree with TRBD1. Germline-derived CDR1 and CDR2 are MDHEN and SYDVKM. The ends lost 2 bases at V and 3 bases at J; junction bases unmatched: 3. The length of the CDR3 is 16 residues.

The CDR3 DNA reads TGTGCCACCAGCGCTCAGAGTAAAGAGACCCAGTACTTC. It specifies CATSAQSKETQYF. The genes are TRBV15 and TRBJ2-5; D is ambiguous. CDR1 is LNHNV and CDR2 is YYDKDF in the germline V gene (reference sequence). The CDR3 is 13 amino acids. V lost 5 bases, J lost 3 bases, and 10 bases lay in between.

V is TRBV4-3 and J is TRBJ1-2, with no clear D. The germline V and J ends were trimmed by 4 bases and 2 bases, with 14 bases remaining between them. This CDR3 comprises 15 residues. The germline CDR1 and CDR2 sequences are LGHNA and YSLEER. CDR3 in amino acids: CASSPGQAQNYGYTF. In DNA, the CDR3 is TGCGCCAGCAGCCCAGGCCAAGCACAGAACTATGGCTACACCTTC.

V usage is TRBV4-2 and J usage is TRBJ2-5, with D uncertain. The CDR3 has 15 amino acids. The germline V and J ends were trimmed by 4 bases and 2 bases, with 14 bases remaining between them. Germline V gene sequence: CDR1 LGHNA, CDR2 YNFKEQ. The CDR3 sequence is CASSRGSHSQETQYF. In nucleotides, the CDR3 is TGTGCCAGCAGCCGAGGATCCCATAGTCAAGAGACCCAGTACTTC.

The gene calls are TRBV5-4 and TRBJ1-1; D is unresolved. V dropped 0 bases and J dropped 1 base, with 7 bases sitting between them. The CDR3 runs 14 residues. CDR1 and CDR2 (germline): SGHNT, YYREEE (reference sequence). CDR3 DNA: TGTGCCAGCAGCTTGGCTGGGCAGAACACTGAAGCTTTCTTT. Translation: CASSLAGQNTEAFF.

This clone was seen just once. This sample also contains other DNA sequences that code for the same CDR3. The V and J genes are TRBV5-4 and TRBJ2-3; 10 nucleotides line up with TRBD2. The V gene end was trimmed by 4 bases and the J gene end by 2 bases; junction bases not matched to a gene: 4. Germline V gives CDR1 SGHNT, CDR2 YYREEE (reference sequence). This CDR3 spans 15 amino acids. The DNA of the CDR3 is TGTGCCAGCAGCCCGACTAGCGGGCCCACAGATACGCAGTATTTT. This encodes CASSPTSGPTDTQYF.

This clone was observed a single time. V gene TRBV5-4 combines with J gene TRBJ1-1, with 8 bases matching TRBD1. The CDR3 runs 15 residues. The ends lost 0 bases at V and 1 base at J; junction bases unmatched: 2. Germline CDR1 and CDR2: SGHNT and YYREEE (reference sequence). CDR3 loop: CASSLGQGWNTEAFF. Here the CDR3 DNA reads TGTGCCAGCAGCTTGGGACAGGGGTGGAACACTGAAGCTTTCTTT.

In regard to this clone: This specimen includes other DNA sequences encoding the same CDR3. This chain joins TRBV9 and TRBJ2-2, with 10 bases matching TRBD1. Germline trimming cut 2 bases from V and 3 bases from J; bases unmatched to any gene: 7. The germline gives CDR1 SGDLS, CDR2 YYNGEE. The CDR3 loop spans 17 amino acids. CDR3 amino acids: CASSVGPGTGDTGELFF. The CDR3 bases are TGTGCCAGCAGCGTCGGCCCCGGGACAGGGGACACCGGGGAGCTGTTTTTT.

The CDR3: CATRDRGNIQYF. Written as DNA, the CDR3 is TGTGCCACAAGGGACAGGGGAAACATTCAGTACTTC. This chain links TRBV19 with TRBJ2-4, with TRBD1 matching 10 bases. J lost 6 bases, V lost 10 bases, and 3 bases had no gene match. Germline-derived CDR1 and CDR2 are LNHDA and SQIVND (reference sequence). CDR3 length: 12 residues.

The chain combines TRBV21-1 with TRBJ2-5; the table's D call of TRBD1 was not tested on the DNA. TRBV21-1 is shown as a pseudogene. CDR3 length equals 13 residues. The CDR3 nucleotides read TGTGCCAGCAGCGGACAGGGTAAGGAGACCCAGTACTTC. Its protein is CASSGQGKETQYF.

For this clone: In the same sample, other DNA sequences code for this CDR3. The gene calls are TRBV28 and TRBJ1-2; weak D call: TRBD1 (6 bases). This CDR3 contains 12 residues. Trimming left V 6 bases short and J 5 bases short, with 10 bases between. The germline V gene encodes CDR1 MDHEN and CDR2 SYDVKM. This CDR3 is CASRPDSYGYTF. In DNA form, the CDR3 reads TGTGCCAGCAGGCCGGACAGTTATGGCTACACCTTC.

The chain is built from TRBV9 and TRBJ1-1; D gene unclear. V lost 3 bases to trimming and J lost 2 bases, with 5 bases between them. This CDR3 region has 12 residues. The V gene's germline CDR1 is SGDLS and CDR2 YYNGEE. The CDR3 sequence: CASSDYNTEAFF. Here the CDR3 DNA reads TGTGCCAGCAGCGATTACAACACTGAAGCTTTCTTT.